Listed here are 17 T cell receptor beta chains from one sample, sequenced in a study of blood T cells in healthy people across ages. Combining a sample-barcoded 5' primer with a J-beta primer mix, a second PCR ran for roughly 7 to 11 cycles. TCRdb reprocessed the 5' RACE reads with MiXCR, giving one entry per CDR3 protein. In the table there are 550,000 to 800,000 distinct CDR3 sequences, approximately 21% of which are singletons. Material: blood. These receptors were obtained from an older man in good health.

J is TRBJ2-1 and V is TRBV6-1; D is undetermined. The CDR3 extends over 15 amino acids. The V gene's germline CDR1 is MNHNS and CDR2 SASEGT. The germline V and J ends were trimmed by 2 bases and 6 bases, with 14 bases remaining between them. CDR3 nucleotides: TGTGCCAGCAGTGAAATGGGAATAGGGATCAATGAGCAGTTCTTC. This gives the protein CASSEMGIGINEQFF.

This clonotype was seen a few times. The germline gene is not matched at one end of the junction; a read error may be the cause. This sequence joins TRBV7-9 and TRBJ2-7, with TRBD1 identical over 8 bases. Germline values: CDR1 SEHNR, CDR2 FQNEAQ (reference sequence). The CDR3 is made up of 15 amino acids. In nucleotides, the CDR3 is TGTCCCAGCAGCCACTGGACAGGGCGGGTGGACGAGCAGTACTTC. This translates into CPSSHWTGRVDEQYF.

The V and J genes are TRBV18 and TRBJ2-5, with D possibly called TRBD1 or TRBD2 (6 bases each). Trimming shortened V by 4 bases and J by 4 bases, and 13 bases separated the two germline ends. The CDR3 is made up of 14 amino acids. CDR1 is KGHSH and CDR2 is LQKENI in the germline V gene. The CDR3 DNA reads TGTGCCAGCTCACAGGGGGGAATAAGAGAGACCCAGTACTTC. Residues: CASSQGGIRETQYF.

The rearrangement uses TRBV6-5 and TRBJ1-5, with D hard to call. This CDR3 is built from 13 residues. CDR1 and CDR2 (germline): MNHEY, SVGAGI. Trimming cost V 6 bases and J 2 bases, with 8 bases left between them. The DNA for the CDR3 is TGTGCCAGCAGACGGAAGGGCAATCAGCCCCAGCATTTT. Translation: CASRRKGNQPQHF.

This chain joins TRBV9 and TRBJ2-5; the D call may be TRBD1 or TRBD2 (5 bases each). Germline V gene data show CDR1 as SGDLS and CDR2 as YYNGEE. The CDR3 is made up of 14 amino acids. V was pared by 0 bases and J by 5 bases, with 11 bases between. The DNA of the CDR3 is TGTGCCAGCAGCGTAGTTGGGGGTAGGGAGACCCAGTACTTC. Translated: CASSVVGGRETQYF.

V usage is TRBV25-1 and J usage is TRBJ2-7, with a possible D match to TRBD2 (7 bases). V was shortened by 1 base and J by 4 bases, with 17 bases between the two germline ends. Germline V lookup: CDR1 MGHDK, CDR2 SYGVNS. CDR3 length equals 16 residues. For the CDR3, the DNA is TGTGCCAGCAGTGAATTGGGGGGGCAGGGAGGTTACGAGCAGTACTTC. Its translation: CASSELGGQGGYEQYF.

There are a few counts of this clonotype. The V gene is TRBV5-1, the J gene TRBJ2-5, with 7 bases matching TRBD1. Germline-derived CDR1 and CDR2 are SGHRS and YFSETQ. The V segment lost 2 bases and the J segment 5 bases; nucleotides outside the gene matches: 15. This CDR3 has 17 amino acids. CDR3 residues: CASSFTGQVIVGETQYF. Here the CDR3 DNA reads TGCGCCAGCAGCTTCACTGGACAGGTCATTGTTGGGGAGACCCAGTACTTC.

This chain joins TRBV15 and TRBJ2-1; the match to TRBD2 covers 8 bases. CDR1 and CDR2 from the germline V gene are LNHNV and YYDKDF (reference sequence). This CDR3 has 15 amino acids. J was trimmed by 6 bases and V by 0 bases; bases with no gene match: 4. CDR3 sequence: CATSRDRLAGNEQFF. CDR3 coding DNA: TGTGCCACCAGCAGAGATCGGCTAGCGGGCAATGAGCAGTTCTTC.

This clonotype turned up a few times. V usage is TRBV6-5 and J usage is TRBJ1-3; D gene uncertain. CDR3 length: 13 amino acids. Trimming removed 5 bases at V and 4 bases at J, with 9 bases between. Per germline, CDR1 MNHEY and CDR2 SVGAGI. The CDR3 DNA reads TGTGCCAGCAGTGCCCGGGTGGGAAACACCATATATTTT. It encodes CASSARVGNTIYF.

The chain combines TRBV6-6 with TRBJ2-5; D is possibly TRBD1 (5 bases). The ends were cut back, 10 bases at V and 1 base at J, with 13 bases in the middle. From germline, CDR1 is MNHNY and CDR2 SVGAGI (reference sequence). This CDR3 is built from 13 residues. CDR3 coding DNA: TGTGCCAACCAAAGACAGCCCCAAGAGACCCAGTACTTC. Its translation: CANQRQPQETQYF.

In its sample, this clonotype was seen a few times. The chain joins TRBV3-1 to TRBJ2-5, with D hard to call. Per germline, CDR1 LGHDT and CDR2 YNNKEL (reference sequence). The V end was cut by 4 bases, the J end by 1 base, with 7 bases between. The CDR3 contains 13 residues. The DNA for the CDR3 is TGTGCCAGCAGCCGACTGAGCCAAGAGACCCAGTACTTC. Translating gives CASSRLSQETQYF.

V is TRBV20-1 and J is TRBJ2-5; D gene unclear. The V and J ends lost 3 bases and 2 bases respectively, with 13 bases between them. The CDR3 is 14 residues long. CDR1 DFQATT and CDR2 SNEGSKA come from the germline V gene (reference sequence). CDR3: CSASLRSSQETQYF. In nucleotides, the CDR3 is TGCAGTGCTAGCCTCCGGTCCAGTCAAGAGACCCAGTACTTC.

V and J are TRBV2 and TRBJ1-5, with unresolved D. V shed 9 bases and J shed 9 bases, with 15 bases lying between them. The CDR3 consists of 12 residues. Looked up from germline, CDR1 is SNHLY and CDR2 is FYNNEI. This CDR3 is CASNGYPGPQHF. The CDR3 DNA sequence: TGTGCCAGTAACGGGTACCCCGGGCCCCAGCATTTT. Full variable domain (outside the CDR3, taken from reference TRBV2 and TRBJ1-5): EPEVTQTPSHQVTQMGQEVILRCVPISNHLYFYWYRQILGQKVEFLVSFYNNEISEKSEIFDDQFSVERPDGSNFTLKIRSTKLEDSAMYFCASNGYPGPQHFGDGTRLSIL.

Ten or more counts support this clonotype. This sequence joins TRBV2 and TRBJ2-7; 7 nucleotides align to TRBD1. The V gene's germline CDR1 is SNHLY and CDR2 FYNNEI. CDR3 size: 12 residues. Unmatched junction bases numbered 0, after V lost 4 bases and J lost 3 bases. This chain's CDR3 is CASSGTGYEQYF. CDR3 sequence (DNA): TGTGCCAGCAGTGGGACAGGCTACGAGCAGTACTTC.

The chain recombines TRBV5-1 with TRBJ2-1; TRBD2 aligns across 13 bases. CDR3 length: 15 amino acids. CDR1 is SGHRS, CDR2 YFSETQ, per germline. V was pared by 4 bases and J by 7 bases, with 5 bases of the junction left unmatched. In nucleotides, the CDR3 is TGCGCCAGCAGCCAACTAGCGGGAGGGCAAAATGAGCAGTTCTTC. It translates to CASSQLAGGQNEQFF.

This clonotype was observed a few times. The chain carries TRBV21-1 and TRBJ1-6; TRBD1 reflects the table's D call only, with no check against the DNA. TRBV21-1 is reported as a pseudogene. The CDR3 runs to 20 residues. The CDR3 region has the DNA TGTGCCAGCAGCCCACCTGGGACAGCGCAATCAAGCTCCTATAATTCACCCCTCCACTTT. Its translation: CASSPPGTAQSSSYNSPLHF.

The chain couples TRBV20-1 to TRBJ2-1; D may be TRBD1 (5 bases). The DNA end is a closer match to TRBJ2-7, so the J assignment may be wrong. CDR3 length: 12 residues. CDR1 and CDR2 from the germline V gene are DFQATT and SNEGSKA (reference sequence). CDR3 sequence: CSAWTSTYEQYF. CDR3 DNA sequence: TGCAGTGCTTGGACATCAACCTACGAGCAGTACTTC.